The T cell receptor (beta chain) described here comes from a study of cytomegalovirus exposure and HLA in healthy donors. Healthy people donating bone marrow made up the donors. Study-wide results and caveats: As a later analysis revealed, most CMV-associated TCR beta chains appeared HLA-restricted. The HLA-A and HLA-B alleles of most subjects were reportedly predicted accurately from TCR beta sequences.

PCR primers comprised 60 Vbeta and 13 Jbeta primers. TCRdb keeps only in-frame clones here, not all; method: immunoSEQ multiplex PCR. The data show fewer than 200,000 clones, about 81% seen once. Regarding this clone: The antigen is undetermined.

The clonotype comes from a girl between 10 and 17 years old in good health and CMV-seropositive. The sample consisted of PBMCs.

The CDR3 loop reads CATSGGGPSYNEQFF. The CDR3 DNA follows: TGTGCCACCTCGGGCGGGGGCCCCTCCTACAATGAGCAGTTCTTC. The chain has TRBV7-2 and TRBJ2-1; perhaps TRBD2 as D (7 bases). The ends were cut back, 10 bases at V and 0 bases at J, with 16 bases in the middle. Germline values: CDR1 SGHTA, CDR2 FQGNSA. The CDR3 runs 15 residues.